This T cell receptor (beta chain) came from a study of shared clonotypes between healthy human individuals. In the study overall: Per-donor plates numbered three CD4 naive, three CD4 memory, two CD8 naive and one CD8 memory. General study results and limits: Richness estimates generally favored naive over memory subsets. Depth of sequencing was expected to influence donor clonotype sharing.

The material for each subset, its genomic DNA, was split evenly across several immunoSEQ plates. Profiling relied on immunoSEQ multiplex PCR, and the TCRdb table lists in-frame clones only, not all of them. The sample yields about 110,000 clones, under 70% seen once. V lost 2 bases, J lost 5 bases, and 16 bases lay in between. The length of the CDR3 is 15 residues. Germline CDR1 SQVTM, CDR2 ANQGSEA. In this sample, this clone turned up many times. Its cognate antigen is unknown. The V gene is TRBV29-1, the J gene TRBJ2-1; weak D call: TRBD2 (5 bases). The clonotype originates from a woman in her thirties in good health. The source material was memory CD8+ T cells sorted from blood. Subset indicated: CD45RO+ cells pooled with CCR7-negative TemRA cells. CDR3 sequence reads: CSVEFWSGDHNEQFF. For the CDR3, the DNA is TGCAGCGTTGAATTCTGGAGCGGAGATCACAATGAGCAGTTCTTC.